This T cell receptor (beta chain) comes out of a study of blood T cell repertoires in COVID-19 (TCRdb year 2020). With respect to the entire study: Collaborator samples came from the United States, Italy and Spain and covered acute and convalescent phases of COVID-19. Deeply sampled blood TCRbeta repertoires from subjects exposed to, actively infected with, or recovered from COVID-19 were included in the dataset. The samples were drawn from the first 160 participants of the ongoing ImmuneRACE study and from about 1,200 subjects provided by 6 global collaborators. The repertoires were made available in a free public database intended to serve as a resource for research on the immune response to SARS-CoV-2. Where available, HLA class I and class II types were obtained from metadata supplied by the sample provider rather than from assay-based typing. The material from the prospective study consisted of cDNA or gDNA derived from T cells, B-cell-depleted T cells, or PBMCs. The sample metadata nearly always contained a de-identified subject ID, COVID-19 status, age in years and sex. The full study reports these points: The quantity of clinical and demographic metadata differed by source and by participant and was supplied without curation.

One collaborating source in Seattle enrolled patients during active infection and followed them longitudinally through the course of disease. Whole blood was collected in K2EDTA tubes by collaborating institutions according to the institutions' own protocols. For TCRbeta analysis, collaborator samples were shipped as frozen whole blood, as isolated PBMCs, or as DNA extracted from either sample type. As for this clone: The antigen it recognizes is unknown. Base qualities are not provided; no much larger clone lies one nucleotide away.

Ends trimmed: V by 4 bases, J by 7 bases; bases unmatched to a gene: 8. There are 16 amino acids in the CDR3, from cysteine to phenylalanine inclusive. The kept DNA is CDR3 alone, 48 bases in frame from the first base. Via the germline V gene, CDR1 is MGHDK and CDR2 SYGVNS. TCRbeta CDR3 regions were amplified from genomic DNA by means of the immunoSEQ Assay, a bias-controlled multiplex PCR. In the source study's methods: Nucleated cell counts per sample were estimated from amplification of reference gene primers within the assay. To quantify the absolute abundance of each unique TCRbeta CDR3 rearrangement, sequence reads were collapsed and filtered. Productive Simpson clonality was computed per sample as the square root of Simpson's diversity index over productive rearrangements. What TCRdb holds here is the immuneACCESS table cut down to in-frame rearrangements. Part of the clones is not present; checked against another copy, under half of the missing clones reflect an unresolved V gene, and the others are unexplained. That table furnishes V, J and clone size, whereas the DNA furnished D and trimming. In this sample the table shows around 94,000 clones, more than 90% of which occur a single time. Of the sample, 1.5% to 2.5% is held by the ten largest clones.

The source material was peripheral blood. The sequence derives from a woman between 50 and 59 years old with COVID-19, enrolled during active disease. The chain was built from TRBV25-1 and TRBJ1-6, with 9 bases matching TRBD1. The sequenced DNA: TGTGCCAGCAGTGTATCGGGCGGGACAGGGAATTCACCCCTCCACTTT. Its amino acids are CASSVSGGTGNSPLHF. The full variable domain, with segments outside the CDR3 supplied by the reference TRBV25-1 and TRBJ1-6 proteins, appears as EADIYQTPRYLVIGTGKKITLECSQTMGHDKMYWYQQDPGMELHLIHYSYGVNSTEKGDLSSESTVSRIRTEHFPLTLESARPSHTSQYLCASSVSGGTGNSPLHFGNGTRLTVT.